The text below deals with one T cell receptor beta chain. The CDR3 totals 17 residues. Between the trimmed V and J ends, which lost 0 bases and 4 bases, there was a span of 16 bases. Germline V gene sequence: CDR1 MDHEN, CDR2 SYDVKM. This entry comes from a study of early T cells in non-severe SARS-CoV-2 infection. One entry per CDR3 protein results from TCRdb running MiXCR on the 5' RACE reads. Here the sample spans tens of thousands of distinct CDR3 sequences, 8% to 13% being singletons. Sequenced here: whole blood, sampled at baseline. This clonotype was obtained from an adult who was a healthcare worker with PCR-confirmed SARS-CoV-2 infection or an uninfected control (not recorded which). The rearrangement uses TRBV28 and TRBJ1-3; D is perhaps TRBD1 (5 bases). CDR3 coding DNA: TGTGCCAGCAGTTTATGGGAAACAGGTTCCAAAGGAAACACCATATATTTT. As protein: CASSLWETGSKGNTIYF.